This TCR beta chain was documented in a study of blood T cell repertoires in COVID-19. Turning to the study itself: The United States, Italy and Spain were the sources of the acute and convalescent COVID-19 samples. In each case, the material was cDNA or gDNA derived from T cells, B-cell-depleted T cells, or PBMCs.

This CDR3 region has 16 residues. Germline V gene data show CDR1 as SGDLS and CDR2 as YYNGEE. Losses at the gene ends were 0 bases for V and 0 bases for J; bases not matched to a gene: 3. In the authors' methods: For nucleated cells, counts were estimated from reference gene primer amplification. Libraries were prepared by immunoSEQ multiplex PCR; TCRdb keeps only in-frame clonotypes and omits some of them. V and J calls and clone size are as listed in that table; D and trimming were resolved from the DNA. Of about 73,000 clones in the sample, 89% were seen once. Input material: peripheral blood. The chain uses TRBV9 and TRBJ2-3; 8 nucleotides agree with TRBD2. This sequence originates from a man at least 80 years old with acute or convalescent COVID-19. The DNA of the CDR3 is TGTGCCAGCAGCGTAGGTCCGGGAGGGAGCACAGATACGCAGTATTTT. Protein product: CASSVGPGGSTDTQYF.